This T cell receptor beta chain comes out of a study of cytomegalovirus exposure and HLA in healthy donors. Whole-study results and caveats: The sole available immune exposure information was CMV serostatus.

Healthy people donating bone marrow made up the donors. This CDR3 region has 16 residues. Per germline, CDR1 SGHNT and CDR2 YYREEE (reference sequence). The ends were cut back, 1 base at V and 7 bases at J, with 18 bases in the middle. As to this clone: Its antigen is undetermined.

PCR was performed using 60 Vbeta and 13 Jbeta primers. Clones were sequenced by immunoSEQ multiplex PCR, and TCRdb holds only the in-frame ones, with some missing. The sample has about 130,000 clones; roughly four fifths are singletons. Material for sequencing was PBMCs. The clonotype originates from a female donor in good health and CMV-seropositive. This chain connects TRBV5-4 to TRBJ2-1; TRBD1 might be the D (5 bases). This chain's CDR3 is CASSLYWGAGSNEQFF. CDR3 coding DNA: TGTGCCAGCAGCTTGTACTGGGGCGCAGGATCAAATGAGCAGTTCTTC.